The 24 T cell receptor beta chains reported below all come from one sample, sequenced in a study of regulatory T cells in long-lasting Graves disease. Specified time point: persistent/refractory GD, antithyroid drugs over 5 years with positive TRAb. Isolated PBMC RNA provided the starting material for the TCR library. For TCR beta, libraries came from iRepertoire HTBI primers and Arm-PCR of CDR3 regions. TCRdb reprocessed the multiplex PCR reads with MiXCR, giving one entry per CDR3 protein. The table lists about 400,000 distinct CDR3 sequences, less than 25% of them singletons. The specimen was peripheral blood mononuclear cells (PBMCs), collected when the disease was refractory, from a patient treated with antithyroid drugs. The origin of the receptors is a female donor with Graves disease.

V is TRBV24-1 and J is TRBJ2-2; 11 positions match TRBD2. V was pared by 5 bases and J by 6 bases, with 4 bases of the junction left unmatched. Germline values: CDR1 KGHDR, CDR2 SFDVKD. This CDR3 has 15 residues. The CDR3 region has the DNA TGTGCCACCAGTGCCCTAGCGGGAGGTGCCGGGGAGCTGTTTTTT. Its protein is CATSALAGGAGELFF.

This clonotype was seen a few times. CDR3 amino acids: CASSRQGVETQYF. The CDR3 coding sequence is TGTGCCAGCAGCCGACAGGGGGTAGAGACCCAGTACTTC. The chain joins TRBV12-3 or TRBV12-4 to TRBJ2-5, with 9 positions matching TRBD1. The CDR3 contains 13 residues. J was trimmed by 4 bases and V by 6 bases; bases with no gene match: 3.

There are many counts of this clonotype. The chain employs TRBV6-1 and TRBJ2-7, with TRBD1 identical over 7 bases. After removal of 4 bases from V and 3 bases from J, the junction contained 9 bases not matched to a gene. CDR1 and CDR2 (germline): MNHNS, SASEGT. This CDR3 spans 15 amino acids. The CDR3 DNA is TGTGCCAGCAGTGGATGGGACAGCCCTGGCTACGAGCAGTACTTC. Protein product: CASSGWDSPGYEQYF.

The V and J genes are TRBV6-1 and TRBJ1-1, with 9 bases fitting TRBD1. V lost 4 bases, J lost 4 bases, and 7 bases stayed unmatched. The CDR3 contains 15 residues. Germline CDR1 is MNHNS and CDR2 is SASEGT. The CDR3: CASSGGTGSGTEAFF. CDR3 in DNA: TGTGCCAGCAGTGGGGGGACAGGGAGTGGCACTGAAGCTTTCTTT.

The chain combines TRBV10-3 with TRBJ2-1; possibly TRBD1 or TRBD2 for D (5 bases each). The CDR3 length is 15 residues. Germline assignment: CDR1 ENHRY and CDR2 SYGVKD. Trimming left V 3 bases short and J 5 bases short, with 14 bases between. The CDR3 is CAISDPRDGHNEQFF. For the CDR3, the DNA is TGTGCCATCAGTGACCCACGGGACGGACACAATGAGCAGTTCTTC.

This clonotype has a handful of counts. Its ends do not fully match the called genes, so a read error is possible. The rearrangement uses TRBV2 and TRBJ2-5, with 8 bases identical to TRBD1. Germline CDR1 SNHLY, CDR2 FYNNEI. CDR3 length: 15 residues. CDR3 DNA: TGTGCCAGCAGAGAAGACAGGGGCCCCCAAGAGACCCAGTACTTC. Protein: CASREDRGPQETQYF.

The chain is built from TRBV7-9 and TRBJ2-7; no definite D call. This CDR3 region has 12 residues. Germline values: CDR1 SEHNR, CDR2 FQNEAQ (reference sequence). Here the CDR3 reads CVSGPTSYEQYF. The DNA for the CDR3 is TGTGTGTCAGGACCAACATCCTACGAGCAGTACTTC.

This clonotype was seen repeatedly, ten times or more. The gene calls are TRBV6-1 and TRBJ1-4, with D uncertain. V lost 5 bases to trimming and J lost 6 bases, with 16 bases between them. In germline, CDR1 is MNHNS, CDR2 SASEGT. The CDR3 has 15 amino acids. Written as DNA, the CDR3 is TGTGCCAGCAGTCCCCAGGCAAACGGAGATGAAAAACTGTTTTTT. Protein product: CASSPQANGDEKLFF.

The V gene is TRBV4-3, the J gene TRBJ1-5; D gene uncertain. Germline lookup yields CDR1 LGHNA and CDR2 YSLEER. Trimming removed 0 bases at V and 2 bases at J, with 8 bases between. This CDR3 has 15 residues. The CDR3 here is CASSQDGVGNQPQHF. CDR3 nucleotide sequence: TGCGCCAGCAGCCAAGATGGAGTTGGCAATCAGCCCCAGCATTTT.

The chain employs TRBV30 and TRBJ1-1; D not certain. The CDR3 totals 15 residues. Trimming shortened V by 0 bases and J by 1 base, and 12 bases separated the two germline ends. The germline CDR1 and CDR2 sequences are GTSNPN and SVGIG (reference sequence). CDR3 region: CAWSVQGLRNTEAFF. DNA for the CDR3: TGTGCCTGGAGTGTACAAGGGCTCAGGAACACTGAAGCTTTCTTT.

This clonotype was seen only a few times. This sequence joins TRBV3-1 and TRBJ2-5; TRBD1 agrees at 7 bases. Germline V gene sequence: CDR1 LGHDT, CDR2 YNNKEL (reference sequence). This CDR3 region has 15 residues. The ends lost 10 bases at V and 2 bases at J; junction bases unmatched: 13. The DNA for the CDR3 is TGTGCCACAAGCATTCAACCGGGACAGCAAGAGACCCAGTACTTC. It specifies CATSIQPGQQETQYF.

Concerning this clonotype: A far bigger clonotype differs at one base, so this is likely a read error. V usage is TRBV5-5 and J usage is TRBJ2-5; no clear D. Germline assignment: CDR1 SGHKS and CDR2 YYEKEE (reference sequence). The CDR3 consists of 12 residues. CDR3 DNA sequence: TGTGCCAGCAGCCCCAGCCAAGAGACCCAGTGCTTC. It codes for CASSPSQETQCF.

This clonotype came up a few times. CDR3 nucleotides: TGCAGCGTTACTGTAGGCACTGAAGCTTTCTTT. Residues: CSVTVGTEAFF. The chain employs TRBV29-1 and TRBJ1-1; D gene uncertain. The CDR3 consists of 11 residues. The V gene lost 5 bases and the J gene lost 4 bases, with 8 bases spanning the gap. The germline V gene has CDR1 SQVTM and CDR2 ANQGSEA.

This clonotype was counted at least ten times. The chain carries TRBV28 and TRBJ1-2; tentative D call: TRBD1 (6 bases). The V and J ends lost 6 bases and 3 bases respectively, with 17 bases between them. Germline V lookup: CDR1 MDHEN, CDR2 SYDVKM. CDR3 length equals 15 residues. CDR3 region: CASRPSLGQYYGYTF. DNA for the CDR3: TGTGCCAGCAGACCTTCTCTGGGACAATACTATGGCTACACCTTC.

This clonotype was observed at least ten times. The rearrangement links TRBV20-1 to TRBJ2-5; TRBD1 agrees at 12 bases. The CDR3 sequence is 14 residues long. Germline lookup yields CDR1 DFQATT and CDR2 SNEGSKA (reference sequence). The V gene end was trimmed by 5 bases and the J gene end by 5 bases; junction bases not matched to a gene: 6. CDR3 region: CSAWDRGRLETQYF. In DNA, the CDR3 is TGCAGTGCTTGGGACAGGGGGCGCCTGGAGACCCAGTACTTC.

This clonotype was picked up a small number of times. This chain links TRBV12-5 with TRBJ2-7, with 9 bases identical to TRBD2. From germline, CDR1 is LGHNT and CDR2 FRNRAP. CDR3 length equals 16 residues. The V gene end was trimmed by 1 base and the J gene end by 5 bases; junction bases not matched to a gene: 9. The CDR3 protein is CASGLAPSGKGHEQYF. For the CDR3, the DNA is TGTGCTAGTGGTTTGGCCCCTAGCGGGAAGGGCCACGAGCAGTACTTC. Drawing the rest from reference TRBV12-5 and TRBJ2-7, the complete variable domain is DARVTQTPRHKVTEMGQEVTMRCQPILGHNTVFWYRQTMMQGLELLAYFRNRAPLDDSGMPKDRFSAEMPDATLATLKIQPSEPRDSAVYFCASGLAPSGKGHEQYFGPGTRLTVT.

This clonotype has ten or more counts. J is TRBJ2-5 and V is TRBV5-8, with D maybe TRBD2 (6 bases). This CDR3 contains 15 residues. The V gene lost 0 bases and the J gene lost 5 bases, with 14 bases spanning the gap. The germline CDR1 and CDR2 sequences are SGHTS and YDEGEE. The DNA for the CDR3 is TGTGCCAGCAGCTTGGTGCGGGGCCCCCGGGAGACCCAGTACTTC. Translated: CASSLVRGPRETQYF.

This clonotype has a count of ten or more. The chain has TRBV15 and TRBJ2-7; a weak D match, TRBD2 (5 bases). Germline-derived CDR1 and CDR2 are LNHNV and YYDKDF (reference sequence). Trimming took off 5 bases at V and 1 base at J, with 9 bases between the two ends. The CDR3 runs 13 residues. The CDR3 DNA reads as TGTGCCACCAGCCCGGGAAGTTCCTACGAGCAGTACTTC. Protein: CATSPGSSYEQYF.

This clonotype has just a few counts. This rearrangement joins TRBV20-1 to TRBJ1-6; 8 nucleotides match TRBD1. CDR1 DFQATT and CDR2 SNEGSKA come from the germline V gene (reference sequence). CDR3 length equals 15 residues. J was trimmed by 7 bases and V by 5 bases; bases with no gene match: 10. CDR3 sequence reads: CSAYPGQGENSPLHF. CDR3 sequence (DNA): TGCAGTGCTTATCCCGGACAGGGAGAGAATTCACCCCTCCACTTT.

This clonotype was counted a few times. The chain joins TRBV9 to TRBJ2-2, with D unclear. The CDR3 contains 11 residues. V shed 7 bases and J shed 2 bases, with 3 bases lying between them. Germline CDR1 reads SGDLS; CDR2 reads YYNGEE. The CDR3 nucleotides are TGTGCCAGCGGTAACACCGGGGAGCTGTTTTTT. The encoded protein is CASGNTGELFF.

Regarding this clonotype: This may be a read error: a much more frequent sequence differs by one nucleotide. The V gene is TRBV29-1, the J gene TRBJ2-5, with 10 bases fitting TRBD1. The CDR3 is 13 amino acids. CDR1 is SQVTM, CDR2 ANQGSEA, per germline. The trim removed 8 bases at V and 1 base at J, leaving 4 bases unmatched. CDR3 DNA: TGCAGCACGTGGGACAGGGGCCAAGAGACCCAGTACTTC. It translates to CSTWDRGQETQYF. Filled out from reference TRBV29-1 and TRBJ2-5, the complete variable domain reads SAVISQKPSRDICQRGTSLTIQCQVDSQVTMMFWYRQQPGQSLTLIATANQGSEATYESGFVIDKFPISRPNLTFSTLTVSNMSPEDSSIYLCSTWDRGQETQYFGPGTRLLVL.

This clonotype was seen a handful of times. The CDR3 nucleotides read TGCAGTGCTAGCGGCCAGGGAGGCGAGCAGTACTTC. Translating gives CSASGQGGEQYF. The chain joins TRBV20-1 to TRBJ2-7, with D tentatively TRBD2 (6 bases). Per germline, CDR1 DFQATT and CDR2 SNEGSKA (reference sequence). The CDR3 is 12 residues long. V was pared by 3 bases and J by 6 bases, with 12 bases between.

This clonotype appeared many times. This chain connects TRBV12-3 or TRBV12-4 to TRBJ2-5; D assignment may be TRBD1 or TRBD2 (5 bases each). Trimming pared 6 bases from V and 5 bases from J, leaving 16 bases between. The CDR3 runs to 14 residues. As DNA, the CDR3 is TGTGCCAGCAGCTCGGGGCCCCCCCCGGAGACCCAGTACTTC. This encodes CASSSGPPPETQYF.

This sequence joins TRBV6-4 and TRBJ1-4; D unclear. Germline V gene sequence: CDR1 MRHNA, CDR2 SNTAGT. V shed 8 bases and J shed 0 bases, with 16 bases lying between them. CDR3 size: 16 residues. The CDR3 DNA reads as TGTGCCAGCGAGAGAGGGATCTATTCAACTAATGAAAAACTGTTTTTT. Translating it yields CASERGIYSTNEKLFF.